This T cell receptor beta chain was profiled in a study of shared clonotypes between healthy human individuals. Study-wide findings and caveats: Around 4.9% of naive CD4 clonotypes were shared across several donors.

Generated by immunoSEQ multiplex PCR, the TCRdb table keeps only in-frame clones and is missing some. The data show about 1.5 million clones, 95% to 97% seen once. The CDR3 is 14 amino acids. From germline, CDR1 is SGHVS and CDR2 FQNEAQ. V was clipped by 3 bases and J by 8 bases; unmatched bases: 2. A remark on this clone: The antigen is undetermined.

V is TRBV7-8 and J is TRBJ2-1; 12 bases match TRBD2. The sequence was collected from a man aged 25 to 40 in good health. Material: naive CD4+ T cells sorted from blood. Subset indicated: CD45RA+ positively selected. The CDR3 coding sequence is TGTGCCAGCAGCTTGACTAGCGGGAGCGATGAGCAGTTCTTC. Translating it yields CASSLTSGSDEQFF. Full variable domain (remainder filled in from reference TRBV7-8 and TRBJ2-1): GAGVSQSPRYKVAKRGQDVALRCDPISGHVSLFWYQQALGQGPEFLTYFQNEAQLDKSGLPSDRFFAERPEGSVSTLKIQRTQQEDSAVYLCASSLTSGSDEQFFGPGTRLTVL.